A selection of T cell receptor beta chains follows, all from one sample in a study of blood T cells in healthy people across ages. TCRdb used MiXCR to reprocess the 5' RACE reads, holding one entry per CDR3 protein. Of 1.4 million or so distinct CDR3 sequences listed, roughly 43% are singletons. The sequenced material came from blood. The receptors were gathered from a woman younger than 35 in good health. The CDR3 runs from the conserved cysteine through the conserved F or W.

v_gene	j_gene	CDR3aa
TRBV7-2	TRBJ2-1	CASSLVGGDEQFF
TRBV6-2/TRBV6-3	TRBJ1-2	CASSLTQGRYSYGYTF
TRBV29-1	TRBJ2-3	CSVVRPSTDTQYF
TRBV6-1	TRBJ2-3	CASRQREGWDADTQYF
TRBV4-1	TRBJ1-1	CASSQADHFGPEAFF
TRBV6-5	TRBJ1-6	CASSYSGPGGSPLHF
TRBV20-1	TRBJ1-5	CSAHGTGPNQPQHF
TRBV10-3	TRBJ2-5	CAISESMAIQETQYF
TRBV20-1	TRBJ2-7	CSARDSDRSSYEQYF
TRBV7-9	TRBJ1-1	CASTVTGGGTEAFF
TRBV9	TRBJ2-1	CASSVAKRAANNEQFF
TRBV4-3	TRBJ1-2	CASSLSPGQGLTNYGYTF
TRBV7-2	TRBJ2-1	CASSLEAEVYNEQFF
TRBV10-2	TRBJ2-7	CASRGGTNSYEQYF
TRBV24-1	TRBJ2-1	CATSVGTRLGEQFF